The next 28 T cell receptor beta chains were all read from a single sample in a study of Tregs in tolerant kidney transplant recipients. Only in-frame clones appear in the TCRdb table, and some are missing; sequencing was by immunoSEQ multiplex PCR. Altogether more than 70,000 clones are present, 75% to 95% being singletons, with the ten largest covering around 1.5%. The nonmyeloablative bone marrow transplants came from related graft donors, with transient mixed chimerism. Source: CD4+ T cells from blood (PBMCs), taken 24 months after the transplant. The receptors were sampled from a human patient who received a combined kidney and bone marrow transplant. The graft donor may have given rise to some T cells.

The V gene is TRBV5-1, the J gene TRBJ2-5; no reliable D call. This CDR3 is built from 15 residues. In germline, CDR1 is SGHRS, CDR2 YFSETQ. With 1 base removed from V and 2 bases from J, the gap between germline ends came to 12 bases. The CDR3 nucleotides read TGCGCCAGCAGCTTGTATTCAGATTTTCAAGAGACCCAGTACTTC. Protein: CASSLYSDFQETQYF.

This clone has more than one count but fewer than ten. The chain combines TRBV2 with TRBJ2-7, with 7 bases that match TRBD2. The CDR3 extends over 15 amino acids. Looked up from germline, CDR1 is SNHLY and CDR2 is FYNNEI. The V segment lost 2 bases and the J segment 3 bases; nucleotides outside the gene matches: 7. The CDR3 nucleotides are TGTGCCAGCAGTGAAAGCGCGGGAGAATTCTACGAGCAGTACTTC. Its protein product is CASSESAGEFYEQYF.

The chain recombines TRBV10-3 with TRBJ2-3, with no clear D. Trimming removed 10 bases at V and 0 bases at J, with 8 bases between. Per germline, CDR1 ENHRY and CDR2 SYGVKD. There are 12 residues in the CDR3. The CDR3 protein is CATRPSTDTQYF. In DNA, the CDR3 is TGTGCCACCCGTCCTAGCACAGATACGCAGTATTTT.

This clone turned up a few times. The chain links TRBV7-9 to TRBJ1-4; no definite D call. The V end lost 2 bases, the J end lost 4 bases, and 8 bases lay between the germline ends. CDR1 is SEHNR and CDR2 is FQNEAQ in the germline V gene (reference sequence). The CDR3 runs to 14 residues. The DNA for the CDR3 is TGTGCCAGCAGCTTAACGGGATTTAATGAAAAACTGTTTTTT. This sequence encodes CASSLTGFNEKLFF.

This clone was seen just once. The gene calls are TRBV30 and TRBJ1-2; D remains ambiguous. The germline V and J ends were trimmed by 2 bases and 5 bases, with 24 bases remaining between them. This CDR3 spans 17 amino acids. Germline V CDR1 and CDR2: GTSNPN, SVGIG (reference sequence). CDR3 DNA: TGTGCCTGGAGTCCTCGTGCTAGGCCCGGGTATTCGTATGGCTACACCTTC. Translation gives CAWSPRARPGYSYGYTF.

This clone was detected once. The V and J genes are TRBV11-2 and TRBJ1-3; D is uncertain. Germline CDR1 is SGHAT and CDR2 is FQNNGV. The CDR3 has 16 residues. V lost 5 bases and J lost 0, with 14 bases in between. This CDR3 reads CASSPGTIDSGNTIYF. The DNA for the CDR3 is TGTGCCAGCAGCCCGGGAACAATCGACTCTGGAAACACCATATATTTT.

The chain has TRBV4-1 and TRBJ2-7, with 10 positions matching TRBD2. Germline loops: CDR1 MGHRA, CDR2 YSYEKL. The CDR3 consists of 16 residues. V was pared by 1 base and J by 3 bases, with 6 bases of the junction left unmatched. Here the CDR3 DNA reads TGCGCCAGCAGCCAAGGGCTAGCGGGAGAGTTCTACGAGCAGTACTTC. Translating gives CASSQGLAGEFYEQYF.

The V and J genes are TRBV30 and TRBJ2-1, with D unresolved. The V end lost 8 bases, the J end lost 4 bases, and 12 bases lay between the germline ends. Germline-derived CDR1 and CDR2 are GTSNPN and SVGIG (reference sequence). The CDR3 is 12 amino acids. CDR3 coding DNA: TGTGCCCGCTCCCTAGAGTACAATGAGCAGTTCTTC. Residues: CARSLEYNEQFF.

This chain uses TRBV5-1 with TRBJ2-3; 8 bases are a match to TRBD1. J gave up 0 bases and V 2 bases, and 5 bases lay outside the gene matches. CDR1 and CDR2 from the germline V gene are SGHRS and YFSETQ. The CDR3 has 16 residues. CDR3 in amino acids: CASSFFGTGSTDTQYF. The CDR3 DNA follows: TGCGCCAGCAGCTTTTTCGGGACAGGTAGCACAGATACGCAGTATTTT.

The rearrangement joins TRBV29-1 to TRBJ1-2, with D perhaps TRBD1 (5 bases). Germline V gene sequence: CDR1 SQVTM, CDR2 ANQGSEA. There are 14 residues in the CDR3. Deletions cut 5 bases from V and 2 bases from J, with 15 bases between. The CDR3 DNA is TGCAGCGTTTATACGGGACTCCAGAACTATGGCTACACCTTC. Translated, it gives CSVYTGLQNYGYTF.

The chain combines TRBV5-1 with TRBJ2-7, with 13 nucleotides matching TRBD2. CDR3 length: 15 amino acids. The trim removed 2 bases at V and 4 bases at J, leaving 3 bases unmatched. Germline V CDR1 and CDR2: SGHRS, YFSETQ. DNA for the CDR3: TGCGCCAGCAGCTTCCGACTAGCGGGGGGATACGAGCAGTACTTC. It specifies CASSFRLAGGYEQYF.

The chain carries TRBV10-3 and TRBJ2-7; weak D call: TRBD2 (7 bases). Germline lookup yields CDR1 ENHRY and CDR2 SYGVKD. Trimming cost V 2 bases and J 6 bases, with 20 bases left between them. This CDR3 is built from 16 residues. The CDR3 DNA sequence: TGTGCCATCAGTGAGACCCCCGATGGGGGGGCCGGCGAGCAGTACTTC. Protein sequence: CAISETPDGGAGEQYF.

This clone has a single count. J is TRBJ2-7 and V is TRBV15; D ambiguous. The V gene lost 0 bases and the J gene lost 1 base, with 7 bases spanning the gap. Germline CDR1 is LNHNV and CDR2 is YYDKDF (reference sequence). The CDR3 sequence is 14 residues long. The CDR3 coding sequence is TGTGCCACCAGCAGAGACGGTTCTTCCTACGAGCAGTACTTC. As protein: CATSRDGSSYEQYF.

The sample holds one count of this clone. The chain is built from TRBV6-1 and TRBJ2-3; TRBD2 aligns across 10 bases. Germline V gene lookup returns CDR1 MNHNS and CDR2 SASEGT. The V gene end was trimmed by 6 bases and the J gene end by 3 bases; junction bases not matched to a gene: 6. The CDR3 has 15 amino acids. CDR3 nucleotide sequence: TGTGCCAGCAGACTGATAGCGGGAGGTACAGATACGCAGTATTTT. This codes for CASRLIAGGTDTQYF.

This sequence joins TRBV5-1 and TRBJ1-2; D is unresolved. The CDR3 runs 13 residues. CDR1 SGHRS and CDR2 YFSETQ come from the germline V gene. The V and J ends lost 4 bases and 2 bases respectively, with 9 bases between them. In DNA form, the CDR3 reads TGCGCCAGCAGCCCCCCTGAGAACTATGGCTACACCTTC. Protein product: CASSPPENYGYTF.

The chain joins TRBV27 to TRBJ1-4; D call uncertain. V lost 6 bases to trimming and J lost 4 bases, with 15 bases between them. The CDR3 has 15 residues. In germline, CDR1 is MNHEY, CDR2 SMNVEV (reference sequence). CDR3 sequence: CASSLKHRNNEKLFF. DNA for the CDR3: TGTGCCAGCAGCCTGAAACACCGTAATAATGAAAAACTGTTTTTT.

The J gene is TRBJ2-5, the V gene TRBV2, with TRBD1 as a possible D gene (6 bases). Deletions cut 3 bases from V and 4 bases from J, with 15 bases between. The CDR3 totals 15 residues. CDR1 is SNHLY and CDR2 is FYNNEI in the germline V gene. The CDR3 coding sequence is TGTGCCAGCAGTGACCCAGGGGCGGGCGCAGAGACCCAGTACTTC. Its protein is CASSDPGAGAETQYF.

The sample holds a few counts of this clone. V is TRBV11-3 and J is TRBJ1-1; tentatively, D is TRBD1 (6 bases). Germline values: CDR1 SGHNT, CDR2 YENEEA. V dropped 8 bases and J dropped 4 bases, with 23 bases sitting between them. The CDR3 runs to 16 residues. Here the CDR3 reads CASFSEGGALGTEAFF. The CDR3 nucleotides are TGTGCCAGCTTCTCCGAGGGGGGGGCGTTAGGCACTGAAGCTTTCTTT.

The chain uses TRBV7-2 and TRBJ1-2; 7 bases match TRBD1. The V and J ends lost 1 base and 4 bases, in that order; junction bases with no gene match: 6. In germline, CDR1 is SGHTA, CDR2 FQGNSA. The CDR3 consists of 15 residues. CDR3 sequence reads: CASSLEVGGGYGYTF. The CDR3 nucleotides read TGTGCCAGCAGCTTAGAAGTAGGGGGCGGCTATGGCTACACCTTC.

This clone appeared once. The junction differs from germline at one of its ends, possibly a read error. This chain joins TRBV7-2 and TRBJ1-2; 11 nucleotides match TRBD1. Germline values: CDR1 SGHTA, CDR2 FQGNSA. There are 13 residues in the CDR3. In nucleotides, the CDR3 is TGTGCCAGCAGCTCCCGGGACAGGGGGAATGGGGTTTTC. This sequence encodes CASSSRDRGNGVF.

Written as DNA, the CDR3 is TGTGCCAGCAGTCACCGGGGACAGGGGATGGCCGGGGAGCTGTTTTTT. The encoded protein is CASSHRGQGMAGELFF. The J gene is TRBJ2-2, the V gene TRBV6-6; 10 bases align to TRBD1. The CDR3 has 16 residues. Germline V CDR1 and CDR2: MNHNY, SVGAGI (reference sequence). The V segment lost 5 bases and the J segment 6 bases; nucleotides outside the gene matches: 9.

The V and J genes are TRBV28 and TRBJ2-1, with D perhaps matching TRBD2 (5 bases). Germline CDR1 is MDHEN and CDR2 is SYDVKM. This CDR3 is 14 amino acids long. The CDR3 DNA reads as TGTGCGGCAGCTAGCCGTAGCTCCTACAATGAGCAGTTCTTC. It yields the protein CAAASRSSYNEQFF.

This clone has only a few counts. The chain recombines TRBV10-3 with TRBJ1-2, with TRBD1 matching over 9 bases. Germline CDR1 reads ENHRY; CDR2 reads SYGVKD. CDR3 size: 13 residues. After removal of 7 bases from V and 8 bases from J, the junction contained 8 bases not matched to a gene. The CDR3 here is CAITEGQGWGYTF. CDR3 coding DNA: TGTGCCATCACCGAGGGACAGGGATGGGGCTACACCTTC.

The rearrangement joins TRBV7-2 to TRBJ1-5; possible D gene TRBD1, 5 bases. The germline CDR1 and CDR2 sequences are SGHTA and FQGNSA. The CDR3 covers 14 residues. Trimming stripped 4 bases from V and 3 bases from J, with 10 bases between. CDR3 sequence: CASSSGQINQPQHF. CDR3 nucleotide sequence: TGTGCCAGCAGCTCCGGACAAATCAATCAGCCCCAGCATTTT.

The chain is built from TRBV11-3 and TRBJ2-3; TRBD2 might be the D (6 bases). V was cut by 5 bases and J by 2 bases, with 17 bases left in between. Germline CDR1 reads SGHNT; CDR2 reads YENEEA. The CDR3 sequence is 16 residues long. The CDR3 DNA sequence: TGTGCCAGCAGCCCGATCGGCGGGACCCACACAGATACGCAGTATTTT. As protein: CASSPIGGTHTDTQYF.

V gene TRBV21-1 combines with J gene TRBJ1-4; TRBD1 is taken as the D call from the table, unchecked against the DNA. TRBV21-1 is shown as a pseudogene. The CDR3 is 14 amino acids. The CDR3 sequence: CASSTGQLNEKLFF. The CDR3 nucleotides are TGTGCCAGCAGCACCGGACAGTTAAATGAAAAACTGTTTTTT.

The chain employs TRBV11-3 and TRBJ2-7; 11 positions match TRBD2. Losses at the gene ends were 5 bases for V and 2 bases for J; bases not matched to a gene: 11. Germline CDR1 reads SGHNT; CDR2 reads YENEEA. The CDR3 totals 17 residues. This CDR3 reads CASSAPRNSGRAYEQYF. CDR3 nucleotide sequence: TGTGCCAGCAGCGCTCCGAGGAATAGCGGGAGGGCCTACGAGCAGTACTTC. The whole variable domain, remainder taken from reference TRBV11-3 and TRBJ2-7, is EAGVVQSPRYKIIEKKQPVAFWCNPISGHNTLYWYLQNLGQGPELLIRYENEEAVDDSQLPKDRFSAERLKGVDSTLKIQPAELGDSAVYLCASSAPRNSGRAYEQYFGPGTRLTVT.

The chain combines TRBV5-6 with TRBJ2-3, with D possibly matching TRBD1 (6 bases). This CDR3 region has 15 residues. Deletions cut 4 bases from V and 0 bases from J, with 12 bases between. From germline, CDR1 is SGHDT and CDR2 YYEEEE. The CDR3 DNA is TGTGCCAGCAGCCCCAGGGGTCCTAGCACAGATACGCAGTATTTT. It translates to CASSPRGPSTDTQYF.